The 22 T cell receptor beta chains presented below share a single source sample, sequenced in a study of T cell repertoires in cytomegalovirus infection. TCRdb independently ran MiXCR on the reads; one entry per CDR3 protein. The sample records hundreds of thousands of distinct CDR3 sequences, roughly 30% being singletons. The antigens of these receptors remain unknown. The sample here was cultured CD8+ T cells from PBMCs, taken from culture after CMV antigen stimulation. The receptors derive from a human donor in good health (CMV status not recorded). Some clones in this sample may be carry-over from other donors' samples.

This clonotype was detected a few times. The chain employs TRBV3-1 and TRBJ2-1, with 10 bases that match TRBD1. CDR1 and CDR2 from the germline V gene are LGHDT and YNNKEL (reference sequence). The CDR3 is made up of 17 amino acids. V gave up 0 bases and J gave up 4 bases; unmatched junction bases: 6. CDR3 sequence (DNA): TGTGCCAGCAGCCAAGAAAACCGGGACAGGGGTTACAATGAGCAGTTCTTC. Amino acids: CASSQENRDRGYNEQFF.

The chain combines TRBV6-6 with TRBJ1-4, with a tentative D call TRBD1 (5 bases). Germline V lookup: CDR1 MNHNY, CDR2 SVGAGI (reference sequence). The CDR3 covers 16 residues. V lost 5 bases and J 1 base, leaving 14 bases between the germline ends. CDR3 DNA: TGTGCCAGCAGTAGCTATATGGGGCTAACTAATGAAAAACTGTTTTTT. This sequence encodes CASSSYMGLTNEKLFF.

The chain couples TRBV12-3 or TRBV12-4 to TRBJ1-5; 8 bases are shared with TRBD1. Losses at the gene ends were 2 bases for V and 7 bases for J; bases not matched to a gene: 7. The CDR3 loop spans 15 amino acids. CDR3 residues: CASSLLPTGDQPQHF. The CDR3 region has the DNA TGTGCCAGCAGTTTATTACCGACAGGGGACCAGCCCCAGCATTTT.

This clonotype was detected only once. The chain uses TRBV2 and TRBJ1-5; 7 positions agree with TRBD1. Germline V gives CDR1 SNHLY, CDR2 FYNNEI. The length of the CDR3 is 12 residues. Germline trimming cut 5 bases from V and 10 bases from J; bases unmatched to any gene: 5. CDR3 loop: CASSQGGDPQHF. The CDR3, as DNA: TGTGCCAGCAGTCAGGGGGGGGACCCCCAGCATTTT.

The V and J genes are TRBV23-1 and TRBJ2-7, with a possible D match to TRBD2 (5 bases). TRBV23-1 is an ORF, and what it does is uncertain. The V end was cut by 6 bases, the J end by 2 bases, with 17 bases between. This CDR3 is 15 amino acids long. This chain's CDR3 is CASRTKDGETYEQYV. The DNA for the CDR3 is TGCGCCAGCAGAACCAAAGACGGGGAGACCTACGAGCAGTACGTC.

The rearrangement joins TRBV6-2 or TRBV6-3 to TRBJ2-4; no definite D call. Germline loops: CDR1 MNHEY, CDR2 SVGEGT. Between the trimmed V and J ends, which lost 0 bases and 7 bases, there was a span of 7 bases. The CDR3 totals 13 residues. As DNA, the CDR3 is TGTGCCAGCAGTTACTCATACTCGAACATTCAGTACTTC. Its translation: CASSYSYSNIQYF.

This clonotype was observed many times. The genes are TRBV6-1 and TRBJ2-7, with TRBD1 identical over 9 bases. After removal of 2 bases from V and 2 bases from J, the junction contained 13 bases not matched to a gene. In germline, CDR1 is MNHNS, CDR2 SASEGT. The CDR3 is 18 amino acids. CDR3 amino acids: CASSESVYLGTGTYEQYV. Here the CDR3 DNA reads TGTGCCAGCAGTGAATCCGTTTACCTTGGGACAGGGACCTACGAGCAGTACGTC.

This clonotype was found many times. CDR3 nucleotides: TGTGCCAGCAGTCTGGCCCCTGTGGGATATGGCTACACCTTC. It encodes CASSLAPVGYGYTF. V usage is TRBV12-3 or TRBV12-4 and J usage is TRBJ1-2; D not certain. V dropped 5 bases and J dropped 5 bases, with 15 bases sitting between them. This CDR3 has 14 residues.

V usage is TRBV4-1 and J usage is TRBJ1-5; 11 bases match TRBD1. The CDR3 is 16 amino acids. Germline V gene sequence: CDR1 MGHRA, CDR2 YSYEKL. V dropped 1 base and J dropped 7; count of bases not matched to a gene: 6. The CDR3 nucleotides read TGCGCCAGCAGCCAAGCCTCCGGGACAGGGGGACAGCCCCAGCATTTT. Amino acid sequence: CASSQASGTGGQPQHF.

The chain employs TRBV9 and TRBJ2-3; 7 bases match TRBD2. V lost 2 bases to trimming and J lost 7 bases; unmatched junction nucleotides: 13. The germline CDR1 and CDR2 sequences are SGDLS and YYNGEE. The CDR3 totals 16 residues. The CDR3 region has the DNA TGTGCCAGCAGCGTCGGACTAGGAGCAGCCCGGTATACGCAGTATTTT. Its translation: CASSVGLGAARYTQYF.

The rearrangement links TRBV11-2 to TRBJ2-3; 10 bases fit TRBD2. Germline CDR1 SGHAT, CDR2 FQNNGV. V shed 2 bases and J 4 bases; nucleotides not matched to a gene: 9. The CDR3 contains 17 residues. CDR3: CASSLYSGGGSADTQYF. The CDR3 DNA reads as TGTGCCAGCAGCTTATACAGCGGGGGGGGATCAGCAGATACGCAGTATTTT.

Concerning this clonotype itself: A much bigger clone sits one base away, suggesting this may be a read error. The CDR3 loop is CASSLYNYGYTF. The CDR3, as DNA: TGTGCCAGCAGCTTATATAACTATGGCTACACCTTC. This chain connects TRBV7-2 to TRBJ1-2; D uncertain. The V and J ends lost 2 bases and 1 base respectively, with 2 bases between them. CDR1 and CDR2 from the germline V gene are SGHTA and FQGNSA. The CDR3 totals 12 residues.

This clonotype was counted between two and nine times. The rearrangement joins TRBV7-9 to TRBJ2-1, with 10 bases aligning to TRBD1. V shed 3 bases and J 10 bases; nucleotides not matched to a gene: 6. Germline CDR1 is SEHNR and CDR2 is FQNEAQ (reference sequence). The CDR3 spans 14 residues. The CDR3 bases are TGTGCCAGCAGCTTGGTTGACAGGGGGCTCGAGCAGTTCTTC. Residues: CASSLVDRGLEQFF.

The chain joins TRBV15 to TRBJ2-5; 7 nucleotides agree with TRBD1. Germline trimming cut 6 bases from V and 2 bases from J; bases unmatched to any gene: 6. The germline V gene encodes CDR1 LNHNV and CDR2 YYDKDF (reference sequence). The CDR3 is 14 residues long. Here the CDR3 reads CATRRQGIQETQYF. In DNA form, the CDR3 reads TGTGCCACCAGGAGACAGGGAATACAAGAGACCCAGTACTTC.

The chain links TRBV10-2 to TRBJ2-2; no reliable D call. This CDR3 contains 14 residues. V was clipped by 3 bases and J by 0 bases, with 5 bases between them. The germline V gene has CDR1 WSHSY and CDR2 SAAADI. CDR3 protein: CASSDRTNTGELFF. The CDR3 DNA follows: TGCGCCAGCAGTGACAGGACGAACACCGGGGAGCTGTTTTTT.

This clonotype came up a few times. The chain carries TRBV2 and TRBJ2-3; D possibly uses TRBD1 or TRBD2 (5 bases each). Germline V CDR1 and CDR2: SNHLY, FYNNEI. The V end lost 6 bases, the J end lost 3 bases, and 31 bases lay between the germline ends. This CDR3 has 20 amino acids. CDR3 loop: CASREPRQPMAGENTDTQYF. CDR3 coding DNA: TGTGCCAGCAGGGAACCAAGACAGCCTATGGCCGGGGAAAATACAGATACGCAGTATTTT.

This clonotype was found many times. This sequence joins TRBV7-8 and TRBJ2-7; tentative D call: TRBD1 (6 bases). CDR3 length equals 15 residues. Per germline, CDR1 SGHVS and CDR2 FQNEAQ. V lost 1 base, J lost 2 bases, and 12 bases lay in between. DNA of the CDR3: TGTGCCAGCAGCTTAGGGACAGTCTTTACCTACGAGCAGTACTTC. This sequence encodes CASSLGTVFTYEQYF.

The chain is built from TRBV5-5 and TRBJ2-7, with D hard to call. Germline V CDR1 and CDR2: SGHKS, YYEKEE (reference sequence). Trimming removed 6 bases from V and 0 bases from J, with 10 bases in between. The CDR3 is 13 residues long. CDR3 nucleotide sequence: TGTGCCAGCATTGGCGGTAGCTCCTACGAGCAGTACTTC. Amino acid sequence: CASIGGSSYEQYF.

V is TRBV7-9 and J is TRBJ2-3; no reliable D call. The ends were cut back, 3 bases at V and 4 bases at J, with 17 bases in the middle. This CDR3 has 16 amino acids. The germline V gene has CDR1 SEHNR and CDR2 FQNEAQ (reference sequence). This chain's CDR3 is CASSFRRVPHSDTQYF. CDR3 nucleotides: TGTGCCAGCAGCTTCCGACGGGTCCCGCACTCAGATACGCAGTATTTT.

This clonotype was seen a handful of times. The chain joins TRBV12-3 or TRBV12-4 to TRBJ1-5, with D unclear. Trimming took 4 bases from V and 5 from J, leaving 9 bases between them. The CDR3 contains 13 residues. The CDR3 DNA is TGTGCCAGCAGTTCAGGTCTTCATCAGCCCCAGCATTTT. Protein sequence: CASSSGLHQPQHF.

The sample holds many counts of this clonotype. The rearrangement joins TRBV6-1 to TRBJ2-7; TRBD1 matches at 8 bases. J was trimmed by 4 bases and V by 5 bases; bases with no gene match: 10. This CDR3 region has 15 residues. Germline V CDR1 and CDR2: MNHNS, SASEGT. Here the CDR3 DNA reads TGTGCCAGCAGTTGGGGACAGGACCCGAGTTACGAGCAGTACGTC. This encodes CASSWGQDPSYEQYV.

Comments on this clonotype: At one of its ends the junction is not consistent with the germline gene, which may arise from a read error. The gene calls are TRBV13 and TRBJ2-1; possible D gene TRBD2, 5 bases. In germline, CDR1 is PRHDT, CDR2 FYEKMQ (reference sequence). This CDR3 comprises 15 residues. The CDR3 DNA sequence: TGTGCCAGCACCTTAGGACGAGGGTTATACAATGAGCAGTTCTTC. Translated, it gives CASTLGRGLYNEQFF.